This entry concerns a single TCR beta chain. Its specificity is unknown. This specimen belongs to a study of cytomegalovirus exposure and HLA in healthy donors. Study context: Membership in the Caucasian-associated ancestry cluster was found for about 84% of roughly 400 genotyped donors. Study-wide results and caveats: The availability of immune exposure information extended only to CMV serostatus. Sequencing likely produced, as an artifact, a cluster of highly shared sequence variants.

The CDR3 length is 14 residues. Trimming stripped 2 bases from V and 7 bases from J, with 12 bases between. Germline V gene sequence: CDR1 MGHRA, CDR2 YSYEKL. The PCR employed 60 Vbeta primers together with 13 Jbeta primers. Libraries were prepared by immunoSEQ multiplex PCR; TCRdb keeps only in-frame clonotypes and omits some of them. The repertoire consists of about 100,000 clones, with about 80% occurring once and the leading ten covering around 4.1%. The sequenced sample was PBMCs. This receptor was obtained from a man aged 40-50 years in good health and CMV-seronegative. The chain links TRBV4-1 to TRBJ2-1; TRBD2 might be the D (6 bases). CDR3 bases: TGCGCCAGCAGCCAACCACTAGCAATGAATGAGCAGTTCTTC. As protein: CASSQPLAMNEQFF.